This entry lists 19 T cell receptor beta chains sequenced from one sample in a study of regulatory T cells in long-lasting Graves disease. CDR3-region Arm-PCR and iRepertoire HTBI primers produced the TCR beta libraries. TCRdb re-derived calls from the multiplex PCR reads in MiXCR, one entry per CDR3 protein. The table lists hundreds of thousands of distinct CDR3 sequences, around a fifth of them singletons, with 7% to 9% in the top ten. Noted time point: persistent/refractory GD, antithyroid drugs over 5 years with positive TRAb. Isolated PBMC RNA provided the starting material for the TCR library. Sequenced material: peripheral blood mononuclear cells (PBMCs), taken when the disease was refractory, from a patient treated with antithyroid drugs. The receptors were gathered from a female donor with Graves disease.

In this sample, this clonotype turned up once. This rearrangement joins TRBV15 to TRBJ2-1, with 13 bases that match TRBD2. This CDR3 has 18 residues. V trimming: 5 bases; J trimming: 0 bases; junction bases outside the gene matches: 7. Germline CDR1 LNHNV, CDR2 YYDKDF (reference sequence). The CDR3 DNA reads TGTGCCACCAGCCCGGGACTAGCGGGGTACAGCTCCTACAATGAGCAGTTCTTC. Translation gives CATSPGLAGYSSYNEQFF.

The table lists this clonotype with a few counts. CDR3 DNA: TGCGCCAGCAGCCCGAAACCCCGGGGGGCCTACGAGCAGTACTTC. Translation: CASSPKPRGAYEQYF. The chain combines TRBV5-1 with TRBJ2-7; 7 nucleotides align to TRBD2. Germline trimming cut 4 bases from V and 2 bases from J; bases unmatched to any gene: 9. Germline CDR1 is SGHRS and CDR2 is YFSETQ. The CDR3 is 15 residues long.

A few counts support this clonotype. This chain joins TRBV7-9 and TRBJ2-7; D unresolved. Germline CDR1 reads SEHNR; CDR2 reads FQNEAQ (reference sequence). This CDR3 has 15 residues. The V and J ends lost 0 bases and 3 bases respectively, with 12 bases between them. CDR3 residues: CASSLADGSDYEQYF. CDR3 coding DNA: TGTGCCAGCAGCTTAGCGGACGGATCCGACTACGAGCAGTACTTC. The variable domain in full, with the rest retrieved from reference TRBV7-9 and TRBJ2-7, is DTGVSQNPRHKITKRGQNVTFRCDPISEHNRLYWYRQTLGQGPEFLTYFQNEAQLEKSRLLSDRFSAERPKGSFSTLEIQRTEQGDSAMYLCASSLADGSDYEQYFGPGTRLTVT.

The chain joins TRBV9 to TRBJ1-6; 7 bases are shared with TRBD1. The V gene's germline CDR1 is SGDLS and CDR2 YYNGEE. With V trimmed by 0 bases and J by 9 bases, 6 bases remained unmatched. The CDR3 runs 15 residues. CDR3 sequence reads: CASSVAEGARSPLHF. CDR3 bases: TGTGCCAGCAGCGTAGCGGAGGGGGCTCGTTCACCCCTCCACTTT.

The chain uses TRBV7-9 and TRBJ2-5; D is undetermined. V was cut by 1 base and J by 3 bases, with 9 bases left in between. CDR3 length: 14 residues. Germline values: CDR1 SEHNR, CDR2 FQNEAQ (reference sequence). The CDR3 loop reads CASSLEGSEETQYF. The CDR3 nucleotides read TGTGCCAGCAGCTTAGAGGGCAGCGAAGAGACCCAGTACTTC.

At least ten counts were recorded for this clonotype. This chain links TRBV20-1 with TRBJ1-1; D unclear. Germline V CDR1 and CDR2: DFQATT, SNEGSKA (reference sequence). The germline V and J ends were trimmed by 0 bases and 1 base, with 6 bases remaining between them. The CDR3 totals 13 residues. CDR3 nucleotide sequence: TGCAGTGCTAGAGATGGAGAGAACACTGAAGCTTTCTTT. Amino acids: CSARDGENTEAFF.

This clonotype was observed a few times. This chain uses TRBV28 with TRBJ2-7; the match to TRBD1 covers 9 bases. V lost 8 bases and J lost 2; bases outside the gene matches: 7. The CDR3 loop spans 14 amino acids. Per germline, CDR1 MDHEN and CDR2 SYDVKM. The CDR3 region is CASATGGGPYEQYF. CDR3 sequence (DNA): TGTGCCAGCGCGACAGGGGGGGGCCCCTACGAGCAGTACTTC. Full variable domain (rest looked up from reference TRBV28 and TRBJ2-7): DVKVTQSSRYLVKRTGEKVFLECVQDMDHENMFWYRQDPGLGLRLIYFSYDVKMKEKGDIPEGYSVSREKKERFSLILESASTNQTSMYLCASATGGGPYEQYFGPGTRLTVT.

This clonotype was picked up many times. The CDR3 here is CASRPRVGGIGEQYF. The CDR3, as DNA: TGTGCCAGCAGACCTCGTGTAGGGGGCATTGGCGAGCAGTACTTC. The gene calls are TRBV28 and TRBJ2-7; TRBD1 matches 7 bases. Germline assignment: CDR1 MDHEN and CDR2 SYDVKM. V lost 6 bases to trimming and J lost 6 bases; unmatched junction nucleotides: 14. The CDR3 extends over 15 amino acids.

A few counts support this clonotype. A much larger clone lies a single base off, so this may be a read error. The J gene is TRBJ1-4, the V gene TRBV12-3 or TRBV12-4; D is undetermined. The CDR3 covers 11 residues. DNA of the CDR3: TGTGCCAGCAGTCCAAATGAAAAACTGGTTTTT. Its protein is CASSPNEKLVF.

This clonotype appeared many times. The genes are TRBV6-1 and TRBJ2-5; TRBD1 agrees at 7 bases. Trimming at V came to 6 bases and at J to 3 bases, leaving 4 bases not matched to a gene. Germline V gives CDR1 MNHNS, CDR2 SASEGT. The CDR3 runs 13 residues. The CDR3 is CASRLGGEETQYF. In DNA, the CDR3 is TGTGCCAGCAGGCTAGGGGGCGAAGAGACCCAGTACTTC.

There are many counts of this clonotype. The gene calls are TRBV10-3 and TRBJ1-1; D gene unclear. Germline-derived CDR1 and CDR2 are ENHRY and SYGVKD. Trimming took 3 bases from V and 9 from J, leaving 14 bases between them. The CDR3 contains 13 residues. The CDR3 is CAISEGMDFKAFF. CDR3 nucleotides: TGTGCCATCAGTGAAGGAATGGACTTCAAAGCTTTCTTT.

This clonotype showed up many times. V and J are TRBV29-1 and TRBJ2-7; 11 bases agree with TRBD2. Germline V gives CDR1 SQVTM, CDR2 ANQGSEA. The CDR3 extends over 14 amino acids. V was pared by 4 bases and J by 2 bases, with 4 bases of the junction left unmatched. CDR3 sequence: CSVVGLAGTYEQYF. The CDR3 DNA reads TGCAGCGTTGTAGGACTAGCGGGCACCTACGAGCAGTACTTC.

This clonotype was counted at least ten times. The chain links TRBV28 to TRBJ2-7, with 9 bases lining up with TRBD1. CDR1 MDHEN and CDR2 SYDVKM come from the germline V gene. This CDR3 spans 14 amino acids. V gave up 4 bases and J gave up 5 bases; unmatched junction bases: 6. The CDR3 region is CASSSPGQGDEQYF. CDR3 DNA: TGTGCCAGCAGTTCGCCGGGACAGGGAGACGAGCAGTACTTC.

This chain connects TRBV5-1 to TRBJ2-2; D may be TRBD1 (5 bases). V lost 1 base and J lost 0, with 13 bases in between. Germline loops: CDR1 SGHRS, CDR2 YFSETQ. CDR3 length: 17 residues. In DNA form, the CDR3 reads TGCGCCAGCAGCTTGAGTTGGGGCTATCCGAACACCGGGGAGCTGTTTTTT. It is translated as CASSLSWGYPNTGELFF.

The chain links TRBV25-1 to TRBJ2-5; D is unclear. Matching the DNA end better, TRBJ2-7 makes the J call doubtful. CDR1 is MGHDK and CDR2 is SYGVNS in the germline V gene. The length of the CDR3 is 15 residues. DNA for the CDR3: TGTGCCAGCAGTGAATCCCCTCCGGAGTCCTACGAGCAGTACTTC. It is translated as CASSESPPESYEQYF.

This clonotype has more than one count but fewer than ten. This rearrangement joins TRBV5-1 to TRBJ2-5; TRBD1 matches at 10 bases. CDR3 size: 17 residues. V was clipped by 4 bases and J by 4 bases; unmatched bases: 13. Germline loops: CDR1 SGHRS, CDR2 YFSETQ. CDR3: CASSPRTGGIPLETQYF. Here the CDR3 DNA reads TGCGCCAGCAGCCCAAGGACAGGGGGAATCCCCCTAGAGACCCAGTACTTC.

Concerning this clonotype: A much larger clone differs from this one at a single base, so this may be a read error. DNA for the CDR3: TGCAGCGTTGATTCCCGGGATGGCTACACCTTC. Amino acids: CSVDSRDGYTF. The chain uses TRBV29-1 and TRBJ1-2; the D is unclear. CDR3 length equals 11 residues. The germline V and J ends were trimmed by 3 bases and 6 bases, with 8 bases remaining between them. Germline-derived CDR1 and CDR2 are SQVTM and ANQGSEA. Based on the CDR3 plus reference TRBV29-1 and TRBJ1-2, the full variable domain is SAVISQKPSRDICQRGTSLTIQCQVDSQVTMMFWYRQQPGQSLTLIATANQGSEATYESGFVIDKFPISRPNLTFSTLTVSNMSPEDSSIYLCSVDSRDGYTFGSGTRLTVV.

This rearrangement joins TRBV20-1 to TRBJ2-7, with 9 positions matching TRBD2. The germline V gene has CDR1 DFQATT and CDR2 SNEGSKA (reference sequence). The length of the CDR3 is 15 residues. The ends lost 1 base at V and 5 bases at J; junction bases unmatched: 9. CDR3 coding DNA: TGCAGTGCTAGAGCCTACACGACTAGCGGAGACGAGCAGTACTTC. As protein: CSARAYTTSGDEQYF.

In this sample, this clonotype turned up a few times. The rearrangement links TRBV20-1 to TRBJ2-1; tentatively, D is TRBD1 (5 bases). The V gene's germline CDR1 is DFQATT and CDR2 SNEGSKA (reference sequence). Between the trimmed V and J ends, which lost 6 bases and 9 bases, there was a span of 12 bases. This CDR3 has 11 residues. DNA of the CDR3: TGCAGTGCCTACGATGGGGCTGAGCAGTTCTTC. Encoded protein: CSAYDGAEQFF.